The present T cell receptor (beta chain) was sequenced within a study of early T cells in non-severe SARS-CoV-2 infection. Overall study: It was bulk RNA from unsorted whole blood that was sequenced, and the chains were unpaired. General study findings and limits: Anti-spike CD8 responses were favored in VDJdb matching, and private and CD4 specificities were missed.

The CDR3 sequence is 14 residues long. Trimming pared 5 bases from V and 3 bases from J, leaving 14 bases between. CDR1 and CDR2 from the germline V gene are SGHDT and YYEEEE. Individual cDNA molecules received unique molecular identifiers. TCRdb fed the 5' RACE reads into MiXCR, producing one record per CDR3 protein. The repertoire consists of around 40,000 distinct CDR3 sequences, with approximately 6.1% occurring once and the leading ten covering 4.5% to 6%. This clonotype is medium-sized (0.01 to 0.1%) by share. Antigen unknown. The receptor comes from an adult who was a healthcare worker with PCR-confirmed SARS-CoV-2 infection or an uninfected control (not recorded which). Sequencing was carried out using whole blood. The gene calls are TRBV5-6 and TRBJ1-1, with D possibly being TRBD1 (6 bases). The CDR3 here is CASRPGQRDTEAFF. CDR3 DNA sequence: TGTGCCAGCAGACCGGGACAAAGAGACACTGAAGCTTTCTTT.